This is a list of T cell receptor beta chains from one sample in a study of T-cell memory formation after mild COVID-19. Via MiXCR, TCRdb re-called the 5' RACE reads, giving one row per CDR3 protein. This sample yields some 210,000 distinct CDR3 sequences, of which 27% are seen a single time; about an eighth belongs to the top ten. Sample: PBMCs or a T cell subset sorted from them (not recorded which). The receptors here all came from an adult woman who had mild COVID-19 (a few samples of this study predate the infection). Cell type and time point are not known. Both conserved end residues are part of each CDR3. The D gene is left open where the match is weak. Clone sizes are given selectively: once, few, many, or a class where the clone is expanded.

CDR3nt: TGTGCCAGCAGCTTGGACTACCCTGCCTACAATGAGCAGTTCTTC
CDR3aa: CASSLDYPAYNEQFF
len: 15
abundance: few
v_gene: TRBV5-4
d_gene: -
j_gene: TRBJ2-1

CDR3nt: TGCGCCAGCAGCTTGGCCGGGGCAATGGAGGGCTACACCTTC
CDR3aa: CASSLAGAMEGYTF
len: 14
abundance: -
v_gene: TRBV5-1
d_gene: -
j_gene: TRBJ1-2

CDR3nt: TGTGCCAGCAGGCCTCACGGGCGGGAGTTAACCGGGGAGCTGTTTTTT
CDR3aa: CASRPHGRELTGELFF
len: 16
abundance: few
v_gene: TRBV6-2/TRBV6-3
d_gene: TRBD2
j_gene: TRBJ2-2

CDR3nt: TGTGCCAGCAGCTCCGGACAGGCCGACACCTTC
CDR3aa: CASSSGQADTF
len: 11
abundance: -
v_gene: TRBV7-9
d_gene: TRBD1
j_gene: TRBJ1-2

CDR3nt: TGTGCCAGCACCACTACGGGCGATCCTGAGCAGTTCTTC
CDR3aa: CASTTTGDPEQFF
len: 13
abundance: few
v_gene: TRBV9
d_gene: -
j_gene: TRBJ2-1

CDR3nt: TGTGCCAGCAGCTCATACGCGGGACAGACTTACGAGCAGTACTTC
CDR3aa: CASSSYAGQTYEQYF
len: 15
abundance: -
v_gene: TRBV13
d_gene: -
j_gene: TRBJ2-7

CDR3nt: TGCGCCAGCAGCCTGGAGGGGCCCAGAGGATCTTTCTTT
CDR3aa: CASSLEGPRGSFF
len: 13
abundance: -
v_gene: TRBV5-1
d_gene: -
j_gene: TRBJ1-1

CDR3nt: TGTGCCAGCAGCCTCGTTAACACCGGGGAGTTGTTTTTT
CDR3aa: CASSLVNTGELFF
len: 13
abundance: -
v_gene: TRBV6-5
d_gene: -
j_gene: TRBJ2-2

CDR3nt: TGTGCCAGCAGTATCGGTGGACGGAGCACAGATACGCAGTATTTT
CDR3aa: CASSIGGRSTDTQYF
len: 15
abundance: -
v_gene: TRBV7-6
d_gene: -
j_gene: TRBJ2-3

CDR3nt: TGTGCCAGCAGTGAAAGGACTAGCGGGAGGGGTGAGCAGTTCTTC
CDR3aa: CASSERTSGRGEQFF
len: 15
abundance: -
v_gene: TRBV6-1
d_gene: TRBD2
j_gene: TRBJ2-1

CDR3nt: TGTGCCAGCAGCGGGGGGTCCGTCCCCAATGAGCAGTTCTTC
CDR3aa: CASSGGSVPNEQFF
len: 14
abundance: few
v_gene: TRBV9
d_gene: -
j_gene: TRBJ2-1

CDR3nt: TGTGCCAGCAGCCAGCCCGCCTACGAGCAGTACTTC
CDR3aa: CASSQPAYEQYF
len: 12
abundance: -
v_gene: TRBV7-8
d_gene: -
j_gene: TRBJ2-7

CDR3nt: TGTGCCAGCAGGGGACTAGTCGGAGAGACCCAGTACTTC
CDR3aa: CASRGLVGETQYF
len: 13
abundance: -
v_gene: TRBV12-3/TRBV12-4
d_gene: TRBD2
j_gene: TRBJ2-5

CDR3nt: TGTGCCTGGAGATCGAATCTAGCCAAAAACATTCAGTACTTC
CDR3aa: CAWRSNLAKNIQYF
len: 14
abundance: -
v_gene: TRBV30
d_gene: -
j_gene: TRBJ2-4

CDR3nt: TGTGCCAGCAGCCCTCAGGACAGGGCCTCCTACGAGCAGTACTTC
CDR3aa: CASSPQDRASYEQYF
len: 15
abundance: -
v_gene: TRBV9
d_gene: TRBD1
j_gene: TRBJ2-7

CDR3nt: TGCAGCGTTGTGTGGGGCGGGACAGATACGCAGTATTTT
CDR3aa: CSVVWGGTDTQYF
len: 13
abundance: -
v_gene: TRBV29-1
d_gene: -
j_gene: TRBJ2-3

CDR3nt: TGCAGTGCTAGGCATCGGGGTAGCGGGGGCTACGAGCAGTACTTC
CDR3aa: CSARHRGSGGYEQYF
len: 15
abundance: -
v_gene: TRBV20-1
d_gene: TRBD2
j_gene: TRBJ2-7

CDR3nt: TGTGCCAGCAGCCAAGGGGGACAGCTGGGGGAGACCCAGTACTTC
CDR3aa: CASSQGGQLGETQYF
len: 15
abundance: few
v_gene: TRBV3-1
d_gene: TRBD1
j_gene: TRBJ2-5

CDR3nt: TGTGCCGCGGGGGATAGCGGAGGGGGGGATACGCAGTATTTT
CDR3aa: CAAGDSGGGDTQYF
len: 14
abundance: -
v_gene: TRBV10-3
d_gene: -
j_gene: TRBJ2-3

CDR3nt: TGTGCCAGCAGTTTATCACGTCAAGAGACCCAGTACTTC
CDR3aa: CASSLSRQETQYF
len: 13
abundance: few
v_gene: TRBV27
d_gene: -
j_gene: TRBJ2-5

CDR3nt: TGTGCCTGGAGTGCCTACAATGAGCAGTTCTTC
CDR3aa: CAWSAYNEQFF
len: 11
abundance: few
v_gene: TRBV30
d_gene: -
j_gene: TRBJ2-1

CDR3nt: TGCAGTGCTAGAGATCTTGGGGCCAACGTCCTGACTTTC
CDR3aa: CSARDLGANVLTF
len: 13
abundance: -
v_gene: TRBV20-1
d_gene: -
j_gene: TRBJ2-6

CDR3nt: TGTGCCATCAGTAAGGCGACGATGAACACTGAAGCTTTCTTT
CDR3aa: CAISKATMNTEAFF
len: 14
abundance: -
v_gene: TRBV10-3
d_gene: -
j_gene: TRBJ1-1

CDR3nt: TGTGCCAGCAGCTTAACAGGCTCGGGATGGCGGTTCTTC
CDR3aa: CASSLTGSGWRFF
len: 13
abundance: few
v_gene: TRBV7-3
d_gene: -
j_gene: TRBJ2-1

CDR3nt: TGTGCCAGCGGGGGGGTTGATGAGCAGTACTTC
CDR3aa: CASGGVDEQYF
len: 11
abundance: -
v_gene: TRBV6-2/TRBV6-3
d_gene: TRBD2
j_gene: TRBJ2-7

CDR3nt: TGTGCCAGCAGCTCGCGGGACGGGGAGTACTTC
CDR3aa: CASSSRDGEYF
len: 11
abundance: once
v_gene: TRBV7-9
d_gene: -
j_gene: TRBJ2-7

CDR3nt: TGTGCCAGCAGCCCCGAGTTTAGCAAAAACATTCAGTACTTC
CDR3aa: CASSPEFSKNIQYF
len: 14
abundance: -
v_gene: TRBV5-5
d_gene: -
j_gene: TRBJ2-4

CDR3nt: TGCAGCGGAGTGGGGGGTGATTACGAGCAGTACTTC
CDR3aa: CSGVGGDYEQYF
len: 12
abundance: -
v_gene: TRBV29-1
d_gene: -
j_gene: TRBJ2-7

CDR3nt: TGTGCCAGCAGCCCCCAGGACAGGGGGCGCGAAGGCTACACCTTC
CDR3aa: CASSPQDRGREGYTF
len: 15
abundance: few
v_gene: TRBV9
d_gene: TRBD1
j_gene: TRBJ1-2

CDR3nt: TGTGCCAGCAGGTCCCCCCGGACCAAAAGCTCCTACGAGCAGTACTTC
CDR3aa: CASRSPRTKSSYEQYF
len: 16
abundance: few
v_gene: TRBV12-3/TRBV12-4
d_gene: -
j_gene: TRBJ2-7

CDR3nt: TGTGCCAGCAGTGCTTCGTTACCCCAGCATTTT
CDR3aa: CASSASLPQHF
len: 11
abundance: few
v_gene: TRBV12-3/TRBV12-4
d_gene: -
j_gene: TRBJ1-5

CDR3nt: TGTGCCAGTAGTACACTCCCTCCTTTTTTGACCCAAGAGACCCAGTACTTC
CDR3aa: CASSTLPPFLTQETQYF
len: 17
abundance: once
v_gene: TRBV19
d_gene: -
j_gene: TRBJ2-5

CDR3nt: TGCGCCAGCAGCCAAGATTCTGGCAGCGACAATGAGCAGTTCTTC
CDR3aa: CASSQDSGSDNEQFF
len: 15
abundance: -
v_gene: TRBV4-1
d_gene: -
j_gene: TRBJ2-1

CDR3nt: TGTGCCAGCAGTTACTCGCGACAGGCCCTGCTAAAGGATGGCTACACCTTC
CDR3aa: CASSYSRQALLKDGYTF
len: 17
abundance: once
v_gene: TRBV6-2/TRBV6-3
d_gene: -
j_gene: TRBJ1-2

CDR3nt: TGCAGTGCTAGAGATGGGAACAGTTGGTGGGAGACCCAGTACTTC
CDR3aa: CSARDGNSWWETQYF
len: 15
abundance: few
v_gene: TRBV20-1
d_gene: -
j_gene: TRBJ2-5

CDR3nt: TGTGCCAGCAGTTTTCCGGACAGGCGCAATCAGCCCCAGCATTTT
CDR3aa: CASSFPDRRNQPQHF
len: 15
abundance: -
v_gene: TRBV28
d_gene: TRBD1
j_gene: TRBJ1-5